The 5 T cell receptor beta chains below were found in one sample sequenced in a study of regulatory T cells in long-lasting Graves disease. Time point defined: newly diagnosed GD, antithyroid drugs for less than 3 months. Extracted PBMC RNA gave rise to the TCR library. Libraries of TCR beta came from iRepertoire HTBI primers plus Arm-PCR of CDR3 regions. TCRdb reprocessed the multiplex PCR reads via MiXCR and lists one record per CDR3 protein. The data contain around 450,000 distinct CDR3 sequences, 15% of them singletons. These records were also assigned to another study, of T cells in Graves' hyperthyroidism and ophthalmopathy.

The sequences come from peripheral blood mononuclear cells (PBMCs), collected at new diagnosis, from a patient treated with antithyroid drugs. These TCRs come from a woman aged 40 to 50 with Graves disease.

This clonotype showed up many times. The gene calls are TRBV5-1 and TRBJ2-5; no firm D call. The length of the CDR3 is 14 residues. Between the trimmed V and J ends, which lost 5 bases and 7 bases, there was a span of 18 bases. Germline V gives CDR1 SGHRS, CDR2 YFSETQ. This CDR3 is CASRLAVTRGTQYF. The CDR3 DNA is TGCGCCAGCAGACTGGCGGTTACAAGAGGGACCCAGTACTTC.

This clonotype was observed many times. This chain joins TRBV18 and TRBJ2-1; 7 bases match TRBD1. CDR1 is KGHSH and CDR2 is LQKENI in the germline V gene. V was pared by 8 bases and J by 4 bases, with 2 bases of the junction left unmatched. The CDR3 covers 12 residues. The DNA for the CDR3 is TGTGCCAGCCAGACAGGGTACAATGAGCAGTTCTTC. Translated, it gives CASQTGYNEQFF. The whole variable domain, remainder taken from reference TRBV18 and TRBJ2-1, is NAGVMQNPRHLVRRRGQEARLRCSPMKGHSHVYWYRQLPEEGLKFMVYLQKENIIDESGMPKERFSAEFPKEGPSILRIQQVVRGDSAAYFCASQTGYNEQFFGPGTRLTVL.

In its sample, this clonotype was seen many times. Written as DNA, the CDR3 is TGCAGTGCTAGCCGGATGGACAGGGGTAACTATGGCTACACCTTC. Translation gives CSASRMDRGNYGYTF. The V and J genes are TRBV20-1 and TRBJ1-2; 9 bases are shared with TRBD1. V lost 3 bases and J lost 1; bases outside the gene matches: 6. The CDR3 covers 15 residues. Looked up from germline, CDR1 is DFQATT and CDR2 is SNEGSKA (reference sequence).

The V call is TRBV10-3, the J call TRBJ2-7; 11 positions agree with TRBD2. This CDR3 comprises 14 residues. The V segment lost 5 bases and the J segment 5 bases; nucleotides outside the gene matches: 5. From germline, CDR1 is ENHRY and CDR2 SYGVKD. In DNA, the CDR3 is TGTGCCATCAGTTTAGCGGGAGGGCCCGACGAGCAGTACTTC. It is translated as CAISLAGGPDEQYF.

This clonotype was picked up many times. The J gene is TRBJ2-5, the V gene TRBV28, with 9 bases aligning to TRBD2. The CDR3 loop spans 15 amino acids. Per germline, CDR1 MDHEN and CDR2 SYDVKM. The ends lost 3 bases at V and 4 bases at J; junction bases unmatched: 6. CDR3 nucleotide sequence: TGTGCCAGCAGTTTCCGTCTAGCGGGAACAGAGACCCAGTACTTC. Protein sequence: CASSFRLAGTETQYF.